This record covers a single T cell receptor (beta chain). Data came from immunoSEQ multiplex PCR; TCRdb stores just in-frame clones and leaves some out. The sample has some 130,000 clones; over 75% are singletons. The record originates from a study of T cell responses to AZD1222 COVID-19 vaccine. The junction had 3 bases not matched to a gene; V was cut back by 1 base and J by 4 bases. The CDR3 is 15 residues long. Germline V gives CDR1 SGHDT, CDR2 YYEEEE. This clonotype originated in an adult in good health. The sample here was peripheral blood, taken on day 0 of AZD1222 vaccination. This chain uses TRBV5-6 with TRBJ2-5; 11 nucleotides match TRBD2. CDR3 DNA: TGTGCCAGCAGCTTGATAACTAGCGGGAGAGAGACCCAGTACTTC. Its translation: CASSLITSGRETQYF. The whole variable domain, filled in from reference TRBV5-6 and TRBJ2-5, reads DAGVTQSPTHLIKTRGQQVTLRCSPKSGHDTVSWYQQALGQGPQFIFQYYEEEERQRGNFPDRFSGHQFPNYSSELNVNALLLGDSALYLCASSLITSGRETQYFGPGTRLLVL.